One sample yielded the 10 T cell receptor beta chains listed below, sequenced in a study of cytomegalovirus exposure and HLA in healthy donors. Primers: 60 Vbeta forward and 13 Jbeta reverse. Profiled with immunoSEQ multiplex PCR; TCRdb holds only in-frame clones, not every one. The table lists about 170,000 clones, about three quarters of them singletons. The sequenced material came from PBMCs. The receptors stem from a female donor in good health and CMV-seronegative.

The V gene is TRBV30, the J gene TRBJ1-6; D call uncertain. Trimming removed 0 bases at V and 6 bases at J, with 9 bases between. Per the germline V gene, CDR1 is GTSNPN and CDR2 is SVGIG (reference sequence). The CDR3 length is 14 residues. The chain's CDR3 is CAWSVIVGNSPLHF. The CDR3 nucleotides read TGTGCCTGGAGTGTAATCGTCGGTAATTCACCCCTCCACTTT.

The chain uses TRBV7-9 and TRBJ2-7; D not certain. Germline V gene lookup returns CDR1 SEHNR and CDR2 FQNEAQ (reference sequence). Deletions cut 4 bases from V and 3 bases from J, with 13 bases between. This CDR3 has 14 amino acids. This CDR3 is CASSSSGQLYEQYF. The DNA for the CDR3 is TGTGCCAGCAGCTCATCGGGTCAGCTCTACGAGCAGTACTTC.

The chain has TRBV19 and TRBJ2-7; TRBD1 is a possible D gene (6 bases). Trimming left V 6 bases short and J 3 bases short, with 18 bases between. Per germline, CDR1 LNHDA and CDR2 SQIVND (reference sequence). The CDR3 runs to 15 residues. CDR3 sequence reads: CASSPQQGPGYEQYF. In nucleotides, the CDR3 is TGTGCCAGTAGCCCCCAACAGGGACCAGGCTACGAGCAGTACTTC. Filled out from reference TRBV19 and TRBJ2-7, the complete variable domain reads DGGITQSPKYLFRKEGQNVTLSCEQNLNHDAMYWYRQDPGQGLRLIYYSQIVNDFQKGDIAEGYSVSREKKESFPLTVTSAQKNPTAFYLCASSPQQGPGYEQYFGPGTRLTVT.

This rearrangement joins TRBV5-1 to TRBJ2-7, with 12 bases fitting TRBD1. In germline, CDR1 is SGHRS, CDR2 YFSETQ. This CDR3 region has 14 residues. V was pared by 2 bases and J by 7 bases, with 4 bases of the junction left unmatched. The DNA for the CDR3 is TGCGCCAGCAGCTTAAGGGACAGGGGGCTTGAGCAGTACTTC. It codes for CASSLRDRGLEQYF. Looking up the rest from reference TRBV5-1 and TRBJ2-7 gives the full variable domain: KAGVTQTPRYLIKTRGQQVTLSCSPISGHRSVSWYQQTPGQGLQFLFEYFSETQRNKGNFPGRFSGRQFSNSRSEMNVSTLELGDSALYLCASSLRDRGLEQYFGPGTRLTVT.

The chain employs TRBV7-9 and TRBJ1-2, with 10 positions matching TRBD1. Germline V gives CDR1 SEHNR, CDR2 FQNEAQ (reference sequence). The CDR3 extends over 15 amino acids. V lost 3 bases, J lost 8 bases, and 9 bases stayed unmatched. CDR3 region: CASSFYDRGQEGYTF. The CDR3 coding sequence is TGTGCCAGCAGCTTTTACGACAGGGGGCAGGAAGGCTACACCTTC.

The chain employs TRBV9 and TRBJ2-1, with a possible D match to TRBD2 (5 bases). The CDR3 contains 15 residues. Germline V gene sequence: CDR1 SGDLS, CDR2 YYNGEE. V gave up 4 bases and J gave up 4 bases, with 15 bases separating them. The CDR3 loop reads CASSPRDRPYNEQFF. CDR3 nucleotides: TGTGCCAGCAGCCCCCGGGATCGCCCGTACAATGAGCAGTTCTTC.

The chain uses TRBV2 and TRBJ2-2; the D is unclear. Per the germline V gene, CDR1 is SNHLY and CDR2 is FYNNEI. CDR3 length: 12 amino acids. Trimming shortened V by 5 bases and J by 6 bases, and 7 bases separated the two germline ends. CDR3 DNA: TGTGCCAGCAGTCTCCCCCCCGGGGAGCTGTTTTTT. It is translated as CASSLPPGELFF.

The chain employs TRBV30 and TRBJ1-1; D not resolved. The CDR3 totals 13 residues. Trimming took 4 bases from V and 0 from J, leaving 9 bases between them. Germline lookup yields CDR1 GTSNPN and CDR2 SVGIG (reference sequence). CDR3 region: CAWTPGLNTEAFF. The CDR3, as DNA: TGTGCCTGGACCCCGGGTTTGAACACTGAAGCTTTCTTT.

CDR3 amino acids: CASSTLGRRIQETQYF. CDR3 bases: TGTGCCAGCAGCACCCTTGGAAGGCGGATCCAAGAGACCCAGTACTTC. V is TRBV7-9 and J is TRBJ2-5; D unclear. Trimming left V 5 bases short and J 1 base short, with 17 bases between. The germline CDR1 and CDR2 sequences are SEHNR and FQNEAQ (reference sequence). This CDR3 has 16 residues.

The J gene is TRBJ1-5, the V gene TRBV6-5; D is unresolved. Trimming took off 3 bases at V and 0 bases at J, with 6 bases between the two ends. This CDR3 has 14 residues. Germline-derived CDR1 and CDR2 are MNHEY and SVGAGI. CDR3 sequence: CASSYEGSNQPQHF. CDR3 coding DNA: TGTGCCAGCAGTTATGAGGGTAGCAATCAGCCCCAGCATTTT.